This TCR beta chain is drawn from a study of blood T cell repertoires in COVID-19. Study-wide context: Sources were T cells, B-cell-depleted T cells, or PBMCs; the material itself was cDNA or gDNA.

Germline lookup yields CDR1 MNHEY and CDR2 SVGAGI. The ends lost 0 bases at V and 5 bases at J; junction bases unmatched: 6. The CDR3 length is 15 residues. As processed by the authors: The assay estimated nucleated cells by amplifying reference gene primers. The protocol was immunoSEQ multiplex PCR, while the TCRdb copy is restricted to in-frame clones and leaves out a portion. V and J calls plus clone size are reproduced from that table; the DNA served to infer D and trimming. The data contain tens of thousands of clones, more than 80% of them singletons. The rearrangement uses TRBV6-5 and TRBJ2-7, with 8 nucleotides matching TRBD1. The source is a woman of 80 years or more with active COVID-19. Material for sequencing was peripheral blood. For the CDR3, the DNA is TGTGCCAGCAGTTACTCGTATGCCAGGGGGCACGAGCAGTACTTC. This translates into CASSYSYARGHEQYF.